This TCR beta chain was recovered during a study of blood T cell repertoires in COVID-19. Across the study: Both acute and convalescent COVID-19 samples were obtained from the United States, Italy and Spain. In each case, the material was cDNA or gDNA derived from T cells, B-cell-depleted T cells, or PBMCs.

Under the authors' procedure: Amplification of reference gene primers provided the estimated nucleated cell counts. Sequencing used immunoSEQ multiplex PCR; TCRdb keeps in-frame clones, though not all of them. The DNA was the basis for D and trimming; V, J and clone size are from that table. The table shows roughly 150,000 clones, with 85% to 90% occurring only once. V dropped 4 bases and J dropped 4; count of bases not matched to a gene: 9. This CDR3 comprises 14 residues. Germline-derived CDR1 and CDR2 are GTSNPN and SVGIG (reference sequence). The J gene is TRBJ1-1, the V gene TRBV30, with 7 bases matching TRBD1. This TCR was sampled from a woman aged 55-70 years with active COVID-19. Sequenced sample: peripheral blood. The CDR3 spells CAWTSQGVGTEAFF. CDR3 DNA: TGTGCCTGGACCTCGCAGGGGGTCGGCACTGAAGCTTTCTTT.